This paragraph covers one T cell receptor beta chain sequence. Its antigen is not identified. From the RT-PCR reads, TCRdb called clonotypes with MiXCR, one entry per CDR3 protein. The table has a few hundred thousand distinct CDR3 sequences, just over 20% seen once. The data were taken from a study of response to subunit inactivated influenza vaccine. The study's findings and limits: New T cells are recruited in small numbers by each seasonal influenza vaccination, according to the authors' suggestion.

Trimming removed 2 bases from V and 6 bases from J, with 5 bases in between. CDR1 MNHEY and CDR2 SVGEGT come from the germline V gene. The CDR3 spans 13 residues. The sequences come from PBMCs from blood, collected approximately 20 months after vaccination. This chain uses TRBV6-2 or TRBV6-3 with TRBJ1-6; no firm D call. The clonotype was recovered from a man in his fifties or sixties who received an inactivated influenza vaccine. DNA of the CDR3: TGTGCCAGCAGTTACGGAGTTAATTCACCCCTCCACTTT. Protein sequence: CASSYGVNSPLHF.